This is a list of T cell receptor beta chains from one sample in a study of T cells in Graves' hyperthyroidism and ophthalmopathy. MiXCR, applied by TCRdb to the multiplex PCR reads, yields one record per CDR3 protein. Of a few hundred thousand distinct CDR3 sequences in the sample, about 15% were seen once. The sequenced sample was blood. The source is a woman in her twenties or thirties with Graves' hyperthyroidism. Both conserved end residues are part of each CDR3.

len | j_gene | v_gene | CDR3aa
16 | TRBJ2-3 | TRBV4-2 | CASSQEVGGRTDTQYF
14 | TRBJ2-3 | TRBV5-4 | CASRPDSRSDTQYF
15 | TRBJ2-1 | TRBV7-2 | CASSYSWTNINEQFF
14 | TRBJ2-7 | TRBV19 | CASSVGTDSYEQYF
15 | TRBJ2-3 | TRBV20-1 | CSANKAGGPPDTQYF
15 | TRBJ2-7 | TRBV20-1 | CSARDPRGFYYEQYF
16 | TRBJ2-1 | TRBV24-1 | CATSGPSGRSYNEQFF
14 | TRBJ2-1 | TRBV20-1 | CSARGASAYNEQFF
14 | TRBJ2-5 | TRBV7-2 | CASSLGGTGGTQYF
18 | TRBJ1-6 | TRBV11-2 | CASSLTSVRGRINSPLHF
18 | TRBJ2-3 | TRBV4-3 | CASSQDRIGTGSLDTQYF
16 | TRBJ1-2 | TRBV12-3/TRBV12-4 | CASSFRDRASNYGYTF
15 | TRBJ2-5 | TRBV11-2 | CASRPYGGVGETQYF
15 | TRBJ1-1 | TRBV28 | CASSAPGTPDTEASF
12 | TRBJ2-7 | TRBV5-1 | CAGSSPGYEQYF
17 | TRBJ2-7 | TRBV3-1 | CASSQVPWTDGIYEQYF
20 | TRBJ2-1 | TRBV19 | CASSPRTSGSSLSSYNEQFF
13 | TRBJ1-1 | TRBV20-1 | CSAAAGPSHQAFF
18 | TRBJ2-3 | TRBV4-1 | CASSHTRTSGRVVDTQYF
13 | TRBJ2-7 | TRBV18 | CASSPTQTYEQYF
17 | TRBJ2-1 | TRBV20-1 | CSAPHRTSGSFYNEQFF
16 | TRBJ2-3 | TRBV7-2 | CASSQVGLAGTDTQYF
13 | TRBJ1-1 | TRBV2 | CASSEIGNTEAFF
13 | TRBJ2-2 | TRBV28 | CASSIPHPGELFF
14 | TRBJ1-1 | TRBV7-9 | CASSFPSVDTEAFF
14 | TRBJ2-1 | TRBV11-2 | CASGLAGVGNEQFF
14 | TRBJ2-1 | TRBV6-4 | CASTEGGRINEQFF
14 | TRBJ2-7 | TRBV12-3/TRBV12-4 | CASSLYGTRYEQYF
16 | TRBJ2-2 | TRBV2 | CASSPGGGEITGELFF
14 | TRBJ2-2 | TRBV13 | CASMTGGDTGELFF
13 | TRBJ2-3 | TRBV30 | CAWSVLPTDTQYF
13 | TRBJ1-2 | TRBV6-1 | CASSYTTEYGYTF
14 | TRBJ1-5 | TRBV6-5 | CASSYGVGIQPQHF
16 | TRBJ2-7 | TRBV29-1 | CSVEDWGTSGRGEQYF
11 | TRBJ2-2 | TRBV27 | CASRGTGELFF
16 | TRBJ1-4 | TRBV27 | CASSFLTGVHREKLFF
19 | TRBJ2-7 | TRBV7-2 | CASSLNPSGRRRSSYEQYF
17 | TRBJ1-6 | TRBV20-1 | CSARDRRELSYNSPLHF
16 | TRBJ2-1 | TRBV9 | CASSHARVRSYNEQFF
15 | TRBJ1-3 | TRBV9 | CASSANRGRGNTIYF
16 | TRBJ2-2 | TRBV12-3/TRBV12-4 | CASSRLLAGVPGELFF
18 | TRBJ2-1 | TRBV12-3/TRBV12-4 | CASSARGSSRESYNEQFF
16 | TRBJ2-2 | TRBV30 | CAWSVLAGWNTGELFF
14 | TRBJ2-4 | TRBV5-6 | CASSLDRLKNIQYF
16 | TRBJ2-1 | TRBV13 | CASLQMGVVHLDEQFF
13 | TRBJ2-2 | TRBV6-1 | CATQDGDYGELFF
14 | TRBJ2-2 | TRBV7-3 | CASSEQMNTGELFF
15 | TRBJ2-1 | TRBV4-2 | CASSRAGDPYNEQFF
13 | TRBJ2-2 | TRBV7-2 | CASSVWQGRELFF